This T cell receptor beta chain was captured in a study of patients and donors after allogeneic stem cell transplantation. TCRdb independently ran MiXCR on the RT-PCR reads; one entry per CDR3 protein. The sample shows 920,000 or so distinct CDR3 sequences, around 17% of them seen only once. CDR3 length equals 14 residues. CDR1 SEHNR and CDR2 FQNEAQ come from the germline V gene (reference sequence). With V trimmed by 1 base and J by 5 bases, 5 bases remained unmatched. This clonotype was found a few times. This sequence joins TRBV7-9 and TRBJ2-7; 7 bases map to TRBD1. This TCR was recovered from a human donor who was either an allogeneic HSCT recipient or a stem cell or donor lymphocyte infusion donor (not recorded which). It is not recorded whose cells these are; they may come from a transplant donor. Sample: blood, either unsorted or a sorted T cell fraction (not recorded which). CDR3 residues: CASSLGTGVDEQYF. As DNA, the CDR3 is TGTGCCAGCAGCTTAGGTACAGGGGTGGACGAGCAGTACTTC.